The text below deals with one T cell receptor beta chain. In its sample, this clonotype was seen many times. Its antigen remains undetermined. Base qualities are missing; no much larger clone stands one base away. The entry originates in a study of Graves' ophthalmopathy and Graves' hyperthyroidism (dated by TCRdb to between 2017 and 2018). Notes on the research overall: Peripheral blood was collected at initial diagnosis, prior to any treatment. The study used signatures of the TCR beta repertoire to tell Graves' ophthalmopathy apart from Graves' hyperthyroidism and to predict which patients would progress to ophthalmopathy. In total, approximately 130 blood samples were TCR-sequenced: approximately 40 ophthalmopathy, under 85 hyperthyroidism and some 17 hyperthyroidism-to-ophthalmopathy patients. A discovery set of about a hundred patients (approximately 45 ophthalmopathy, 60 or so stable hyperthyroidism) was enrolled to explore V-J signatures distinguishing ophthalmopathy from hyperthyroidism. The independent validation cohort included 18 hyperthyroidism patients plus 17 patients who later progressed from hyperthyroidism to ophthalmopathy. In over 5 hyperthyroidism patients, the T-cell repertoires found in thyroid tissue were compared with those found in blood. Following sample collection, hyperthyroidism patients were given methimazole at a starting dose of 30 mg daily, and ophthalmopathy patients were given high-dose intravenous methylprednisolone. The 95 to 100 discovery patients were randomly divided into training and test sets at a 7:3 ratio.

The ophthalmopathy patients had moderately to severely active disease, with a Clinical Activity Score of 3 or higher, a NOSPECS grade of 4 or higher, and a disease duration of less than 3 months. Patients with other autoimmune diseases, uncontrolled infections, pregnancy or lactation were excluded. Diagnosis was based on clinical symptoms, serum thyroxine, TRAb, thyroid ultrasound and orbital computed tomography. PBMCs were isolated from about 10 ml of fresh peripheral blood by Ficoll-Paque density gradient centrifugation. Total RNA was extracted with Trizol reagent and quality-checked on an Agilent 2100 Bioanalyzer. Broad study findings and their caveats: In cross-validation, the 13-signature model distinguished ophthalmopathy from stable hyperthyroidism with approximately 90% sensitivity and about 84% specificity, and in the test set the corresponding values were approximately 80% and 75%. No statistical method was used to predetermine the sample size, and group allocation was not hidden from the investigators. Most expanded thyroid clonotypes with a frequency above 0.001 also appeared in blood, which suggests that blood repertoires may reflect the immune response in the thyroid. In validation, the model predicted ophthalmopathy progression with more than 55% sensitivity and 72.22% specificity; roughly eleven predicted patients were CT-confirmed with GO in a median of around 6 months.

TCR beta CDR3 regions were amplified from RNA transcripts for repertoire sequencing. The first round was an RT-PCR using HTBI primers with the Qiagen OneStep RT-PCR kit, and this first round was followed by a second-round multiplex PCR, then size selection and purification. Sequencing of the libraries was carried out on an Illumina HiSeq2000 in paired-end mode with 100 bp reads. As for the authors' bioinformatics: SOAPnuke was used to process the reads, throwing out any read that had adapters, had uncalled bases, had a mean Phred below 15, or lacked an exact constant-primer or identifier match. High-quality paired reads were merged with COPE v1.2.5. Each unique nucleotide sequence was defined as a clonotype, and clonotypes were aligned to IMGT TRB V, D and J references with MiTCR v1.1. The analysis was limited to V-J combinations with a frequency above 0.0001, which together covered 99.2% of the repertoires. A TCR clonal expansion and chaos score per V-J combination was defined as the ratio of F50 clonal expansion to chaos observed in the TCRdist matrix. Welch's t-statistics and random forest were used to reduce features to more than ten V-J combinations, which were fed into a naive Bayes classifier. Thyroid-blood repertoire similarity was quantified with the Morisita-Horn index. Using fastp trimming at Q25 and MiXCR clonotype assembly, TCRdb reanalyzed the public sequencing data and kept in-frame beta chains. Entries that share a CDR3 protein sequence are merged under the most common genes and DNA. These V and J calls rely on TCRdb rather than the paper's analysis. This sample holds about 220,000 distinct CDR3 sequences; approximately 21% were observed only once. The top ten hold more than 35% of the sample.

From the germline V gene (reference sequence), CDR1 is MNHEY and CDR2 is SMNVEV. There are 16 amino acids in the CDR3, from cysteine to phenylalanine inclusive. Only CDR3 DNA is held: 48 bases, read in frame from base 1. V sheds 2 bases and J sheds 4 bases, leaving 18 bases between their ends. Sequenced input: peripheral blood. The chain is encoded by TRBV27 joined to TRBJ2-7, and perhaps TRBD2 as D gene, on 5 matching bases. The sequence was collected from a woman in her forties or fifties with Graves' ophthalmopathy. Donor details come from another sample of the same person, matched by shared clones. The DNA is as follows: TGTGCCAGCAGTTTACGAACCAGCGCGGGTTTTTACGAGCAGTACTTC. Its product reads: CASSLRTSAGFYEQYF.